The rows below give T cell receptor beta chains drawn from one sample of a study of cytomegalovirus exposure and HLA in healthy donors. The method was immunoSEQ multiplex PCR; TCRdb's version includes in-frame clones alone and lacks a portion of them. Of approximately 200,000 clones listed, roughly 84% are singletons. Material: PBMCs. Receptors originate from a human donor in good health. CDR3s include the opening cysteine and the closing phenylalanine or tryptophan. D genes are given only for firm matches. Size is stated for part of the rows, as once, few or many counts, or as a class when the clone is expanded.

d_gene: NA; j_gene: TRBJ2-5; v_gene: TRBV7-3; abundance: once; CDR3aa: CASSTTGQETQYF; CDR3nt: TGTGCCAGCAGCACGACGGGCCAAGAGACCCAGTACTTC
d_gene: NA; j_gene: TRBJ1-5; v_gene: TRBV19; abundance: few; CDR3aa: CASRFTGFSNQPQHF; CDR3nt: TGTGCCAGTAGATTTACAGGGTTTAGCAATCAGCCCCAGCATTTT
d_gene: NA; j_gene: TRBJ2-1; v_gene: TRBV7-8; abundance: NA; CDR3aa: CASSLGAGGRRSQKSANEQFF; CDR3nt: TGTGCCAGCAGCTTAGGTGCTGGAGGGAGGAGGTCTCAAAAAAGCGCCAATGAGCAGTTCTTC
d_gene: NA; j_gene: TRBJ1-5; v_gene: TRBV11-2; abundance: NA; CDR3aa: CASSPLQGPSNQPQHF; CDR3nt: TGTGCCAGCAGCCCACTTCAGGGTCCTTCAAATCAGCCCCAGCATTTT
d_gene: TRBD1; j_gene: TRBJ2-7; v_gene: TRBV5-1; abundance: NA; CDR3aa: CASSLGPGQGYEQYF; CDR3nt: TGCGCCAGCAGCTTGGGACCGGGACAGGGCTACGAGCAGTACTTC
d_gene: NA; j_gene: TRBJ2-7; v_gene: TRBV5-6; abundance: NA; CDR3aa: CASSLTWALEQYF; CDR3nt: TGTGCCAGCAGCTTGACGTGGGCGCTCGAGCAGTACTTC
d_gene: NA; j_gene: TRBJ1-1; v_gene: TRBV7-9; abundance: NA; CDR3aa: CASSPTRGNTEAFF; CDR3nt: TGTGCCAGCAGCCCCACAAGGGGGAACACTGAAGCTTTCTTT
d_gene: NA; j_gene: TRBJ1-1; v_gene: TRBV15; abundance: NA; CDR3aa: CATSREGQTEAFF; CDR3nt: TGTGCCACCAGCAGGGAGGGGCAAACTGAAGCTTTCTTT
d_gene: TRBD2; j_gene: TRBJ2-1; v_gene: TRBV2; abundance: NA; CDR3aa: CASSDTGTSGANEQFF; CDR3nt: TGTGCCAGCAGCGATACCGGGACTAGCGGTGCCAATGAGCAGTTCTTC
d_gene: TRBD1; j_gene: TRBJ1-2; v_gene: TRBV4-3; abundance: few; CDR3aa: CASSQVPGQGNYGYTF; CDR3nt: TGCGCCAGCAGCCAAGTCCCGGGACAGGGAAACTATGGCTACACCTTC
d_gene: NA; j_gene: TRBJ1-1; v_gene: TRBV14; abundance: few; CDR3aa: CASSQDREKYAFF; CDR3nt: TGTGCCAGCAGCCAAGATAGGGAGAAGTATGCTTTCTTT
d_gene: NA; j_gene: TRBJ1-4; v_gene: TRBV28; abundance: NA; CDR3aa: CASSFRAPGNEKLFF; CDR3nt: TGTGCCAGCAGTTTTCGCGCCCCGGGAAATGAAAAACTGTTTTTT
d_gene: NA; j_gene: TRBJ2-1; v_gene: TRBV7-9; abundance: NA; CDR3aa: CASRTDRFVYNEQFF; CDR3nt: TGTGCCAGCAGGACGGACAGATTTGTCTACAATGAGCAGTTCTTC
d_gene: NA; j_gene: TRBJ2-7; v_gene: TRBV5-1; abundance: once; CDR3aa: CASRSKISGVYEQYF; CDR3nt: TGCGCCAGCAGGTCTAAAATCTCGGGTGTCTACGAGCAGTACTTC
d_gene: TRBD2; j_gene: TRBJ2-1; v_gene: TRBV7-6; abundance: NA; CDR3aa: CASSPTSGRVYNEQFF; CDR3nt: TGTGCCAGCAGTCCGACTAGCGGGAGAGTTTACAATGAGCAGTTCTTC
d_gene: TRBD2; j_gene: TRBJ2-1; v_gene: TRBV6-4; abundance: NA; CDR3aa: CASSDSSSGTYNEQFF; CDR3nt: TGTGCCAGCAGTGACTCTAGCAGCGGGACCTACAATGAGCAGTTCTTC
d_gene: NA; j_gene: TRBJ1-5; v_gene: TRBV7-8; abundance: NA; CDR3aa: CASSLVEDNQPQHF; CDR3nt: TGTGCCAGCAGCTTAGTTGAGGACAATCAGCCCCAGCATTTT
d_gene: NA; j_gene: TRBJ2-7; v_gene: TRBV19; abundance: NA; CDR3aa: CASSIDRGYEQYF; CDR3nt: TGTGCCAGTAGTATAGATCGAGGTTACGAGCAGTACTTC
d_gene: NA; j_gene: TRBJ2-7; v_gene: TRBV6-1; abundance: NA; CDR3aa: CASTRGAGEQYF; CDR3nt: TGTGCCAGCACACGGGGGGCCGGTGAGCAGTACTTC
d_gene: TRBD1; j_gene: TRBJ1-3; v_gene: TRBV5-1; abundance: NA; CDR3aa: CASSVGQSSGNTIYF; CDR3nt: TGCGCCAGCAGCGTGGGACAGAGCTCTGGAAACACCATATATTTT
d_gene: TRBD1; j_gene: TRBJ2-6; v_gene: TRBV23-1; abundance: NA; CDR3aa: CASSQSTGVSSGANVLTF; CDR3nt: TGCGCCAGCAGTCAATCGACAGGGGTGAGCTCTGGGGCCAACGTCCTGACTTTC
d_gene: NA; j_gene: TRBJ1-1; v_gene: TRBV7-9; abundance: NA; CDR3aa: CASNRGPNTEAFF; CDR3nt: TGTGCCTCAAACCGGGGTCCGAACACTGAAGCTTTCTTT
d_gene: TRBD1; j_gene: TRBJ2-5; v_gene: TRBV19; abundance: NA; CDR3aa: CASSTGTENMGTQYF; CDR3nt: TGTGCCAGTAGTACCGGGACAGAGAACATGGGGACCCAGTACTTC
d_gene: TRBD1; j_gene: TRBJ1-1; v_gene: TRBV2; abundance: NA; CDR3aa: CASSGQGGVTEAFF; CDR3nt: TGTGCCAGCAGCGGACAGGGAGGCGTCACTGAAGCTTTCTTT
d_gene: TRBD1; j_gene: TRBJ2-6; v_gene: TRBV13; abundance: few; CDR3aa: CASSLEARGPGANVLTF; CDR3nt: TGTGCCAGCAGCTTAGAGGCAAGGGGGCCTGGGGCCAACGTCCTGACTTTC
d_gene: NA; j_gene: TRBJ2-3; v_gene: TRBV14; abundance: NA; CDR3aa: CASSQEYFGKAVRDTQYF; CDR3nt: TGTGCCAGCAGCCAAGAATACTTCGGGAAGGCGGTCCGAGATACGCAGTATTTT
d_gene: TRBD2; j_gene: TRBJ2-2; v_gene: TRBV7-9; abundance: once; CDR3aa: CASSLIAGSTGELFF; CDR3nt: TGTGCCAGCAGCTTAATAGCGGGTTCCACCGGGGAGCTGTTTTTT
d_gene: TRBD1; j_gene: TRBJ1-2; v_gene: TRBV30; abundance: NA; CDR3aa: CAWSFGQGAGGYTF; CDR3nt: TGTGCCTGGAGCTTCGGACAGGGGGCAGGTGGCTACACCTTC
d_gene: NA; j_gene: TRBJ2-1; v_gene: TRBV7-3; abundance: NA; CDR3aa: CASSRSPRGRTSINEQFF; CDR3nt: TGTGCCAGCAGCAGGAGTCCGCGAGGAAGAACTTCTATCAATGAGCAGTTCTTC
d_gene: NA; j_gene: TRBJ2-5; v_gene: TRBV14; abundance: NA; CDR3aa: CASSPPAGWETQYF; CDR3nt: TGTGCCAGCAGCCCCCCGGCAGGGTGGGAGACCCAGTACTTC
d_gene: NA; j_gene: TRBJ1-1; v_gene: TRBV7-9; abundance: NA; CDR3aa: CASRWGLNTEAFF; CDR3nt: TGTGCCAGCCGATGGGGCCTGAACACTGAAGCTTTCTTT
d_gene: NA; j_gene: TRBJ2-3; v_gene: TRBV9; abundance: NA; CDR3aa: CASSVSGEALRADTQYF; CDR3nt: TGTGCCAGCAGCGTTTCGGGGGAGGCCCTACGCGCAGATACGCAGTATTTT
d_gene: NA; j_gene: TRBJ2-1; v_gene: TRBV7-9; abundance: NA; CDR3aa: CASSLGHNIGGNEQFF; CDR3nt: TGTGCCAGCAGCTTAGGGCACAACATCGGAGGGAATGAGCAGTTCTTC
d_gene: TRBD1; j_gene: TRBJ2-1; v_gene: TRBV6-5; abundance: NA; CDR3aa: CASRIAGGTRNEQFF; CDR3nt: TGTGCCAGCAGGATAGCAGGGGGAACGAGAAATGAGCAGTTCTTC
d_gene: NA; j_gene: TRBJ1-1; v_gene: TRBV27; abundance: NA; CDR3aa: CASSLSLRQARAEAFF; CDR3nt: TGTGCCAGCAGTTTATCCCTAAGACAGGCACGCGCTGAAGCTTTCTTT
d_gene: NA; j_gene: TRBJ1-4; v_gene: TRBV5-1; abundance: once; CDR3aa: CASSSTREATNEKLFF; CDR3nt: TGCGCCAGCAGCTCCACTAGGGAGGCAACTAATGAAAAACTGTTTTTT
d_gene: NA; j_gene: TRBJ2-3; v_gene: TRBV29-1; abundance: NA; CDR3aa: CSVAGGADTQYF; CDR3nt: TGCAGCGTTGCTGGGGGCGCAGATACGCAGTATTTT
d_gene: NA; j_gene: TRBJ1-2; v_gene: TRBV7-2; abundance: NA; CDR3aa: CASTPMALDYGYTF; CDR3nt: TGTGCCAGCACCCCAATGGCCCTCGACTATGGCTACACCTTC
d_gene: TRBD2; j_gene: TRBJ2-7; v_gene: TRBV29-1; abundance: few; CDR3aa: CSGVAGGYEQYF; CDR3nt: TGCAGCGGGGTAGCGGGAGGGTACGAGCAGTACTTC
d_gene: NA; j_gene: TRBJ2-3; v_gene: TRBV27; abundance: NA; CDR3aa: CASSLVNTDTQYF; CDR3nt: TGTGCCAGCAGTTTAGTAAACACAGATACGCAGTATTTT
d_gene: NA; j_gene: TRBJ1-2; v_gene: TRBV7-8; abundance: NA; CDR3aa: CASSLGTSYGYTF; CDR3nt: TGTGCCAGCAGCTTAGGCACAAGCTATGGCTACACCTTC
d_gene: NA; j_gene: TRBJ1-5; v_gene: TRBV6-1; abundance: NA; CDR3aa: CASSTGGLRNQPQHF; CDR3nt: TGTGCCAGTTCGACCGGGGGTCTTCGCAATCAGCCCCAGCATTTT
d_gene: TRBD1; j_gene: TRBJ2-3; v_gene: TRBV27; abundance: NA; CDR3aa: CASSLESGQGYTDTQYF; CDR3nt: TGTGCCAGCAGTTTAGAATCAGGACAGGGGTATACAGATACGCAGTATTTT
d_gene: TRBD1; j_gene: TRBJ2-1; v_gene: TRBV7-9; abundance: NA; CDR3aa: CASSLGGTGEFF; CDR3nt: TGTGCCAGCAGCTTAGGGGGGACAGGGGAATTCTTC
d_gene: NA; j_gene: TRBJ2-7; v_gene: TRBV14; abundance: NA; CDR3aa: CASSWGVGFEQYF; CDR3nt: TGTGCCAGCAGTTGGGGAGTGGGGTTCGAGCAGTACTTC
d_gene: TRBD2; j_gene: TRBJ2-5; v_gene: TRBV7-9; abundance: NA; CDR3aa: CASSIYLAGVKETQYF; CDR3nt: TGTGCCAGCAGCATTTACCTAGCGGGAGTTAAAGAGACCCAGTACTTC
d_gene: NA; j_gene: TRBJ1-2; v_gene: TRBV6-1; abundance: once; CDR3aa: CASSESWGGAQAHGYTF; CDR3nt: TGTGCCAGCAGTGAATCATGGGGGGGGGCGCAAGCTCATGGCTACACCTTC